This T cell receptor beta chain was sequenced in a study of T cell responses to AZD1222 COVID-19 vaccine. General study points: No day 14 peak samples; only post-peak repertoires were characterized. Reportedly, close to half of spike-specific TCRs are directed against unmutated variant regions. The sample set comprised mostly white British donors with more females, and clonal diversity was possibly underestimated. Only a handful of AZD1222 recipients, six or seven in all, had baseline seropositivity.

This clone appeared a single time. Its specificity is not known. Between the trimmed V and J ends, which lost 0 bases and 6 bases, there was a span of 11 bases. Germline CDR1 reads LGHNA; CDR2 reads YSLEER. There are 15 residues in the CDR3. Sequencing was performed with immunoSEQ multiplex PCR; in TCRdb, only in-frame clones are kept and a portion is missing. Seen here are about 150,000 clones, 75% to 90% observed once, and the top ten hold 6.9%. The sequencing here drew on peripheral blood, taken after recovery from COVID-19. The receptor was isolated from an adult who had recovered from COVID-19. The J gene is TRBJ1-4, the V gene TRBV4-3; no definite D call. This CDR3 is CASSQEARAYEKLFF. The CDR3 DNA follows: TGCGCCAGCAGCCAAGAGGCGAGGGCGTATGAAAAACTGTTTTTT.